The 21 T cell receptor beta chains given below trace back to one sample, sequenced in a study of T cell responses to AZD1222 COVID-19 vaccine. Sequencing used immunoSEQ multiplex PCR; TCRdb keeps in-frame clones, though not all of them. The top ten clones hold just over 3% of a sample with some 130,000 clones, roughly 90% of them seen once. Sequenced material: peripheral blood, taken on day 0 of AZD1222 vaccination. These receptors all come from an adult in good health.

This clone came up once. V is TRBV25-1 and J is TRBJ1-6; 7 nucleotides line up with TRBD1. Germline V lookup: CDR1 MGHDK, CDR2 SYGVNS. Germline trimming cut 3 bases from V and 9 bases from J; bases unmatched to any gene: 14. This CDR3 has 17 amino acids. CDR3: CASSDSGNRGRGSPLHF. DNA for the CDR3: TGTGCCAGCAGTGACTCGGGAAACAGGGGACGGGGTTCACCCCTCCACTTT. Together with reference TRBV25-1 and TRBJ1-6, the CDR3 gives the full variable domain: EADIYQTPRYLVIGTGKKITLECSQTMGHDKMYWYQQDPGMELHLIHYSYGVNSTEKGDLSSESTVSRIRTEHFPLTLESARPSHTSQYLCASSDSGNRGRGSPLHFGNGTRLTVT.

The chain employs TRBV7-2 and TRBJ2-1; D is undetermined. Trimming cost V 1 base and J 10 bases, with 14 bases left between them. CDR3 length equals 14 residues. Germline V gene data show CDR1 as SGHTA and CDR2 as FQGNSA. CDR3 region: CASSLEARIDEQFF. CDR3 nucleotides: TGTGCCAGCAGCTTAGAGGCTAGAATAGACGAGCAGTTCTTC.

The rearrangement uses TRBV18 and TRBJ2-5; 8 nucleotides agree with TRBD2. There are 13 residues in the CDR3. In germline, CDR1 is KGHSH, CDR2 LQKENI. V was pared by 3 bases and J by 5 bases, with 2 bases of the junction left unmatched. CDR3 in amino acids: CASSPRGEETQYF. The CDR3 nucleotides read TGTGCCAGCTCACCGCGGGGGGAGGAGACCCAGTACTTC.

The gene calls are TRBV25-1 and TRBJ1-2; 7 bases fit TRBD1. Trimming cost V 8 bases and J 4 bases; bases outside gene matches: 4. The germline gives CDR1 MGHDK, CDR2 SYGVNS. The CDR3 extends over 12 amino acids. The CDR3 spells CASAGTAYGYTF. CDR3 coding DNA: TGTGCCAGCGCGGGGACAGCCTATGGCTACACCTTC.

The chain carries TRBV5-1 and TRBJ1-1; no reliable D call. V shed 5 bases and J shed 1 base, with 12 bases lying between them. CDR1 and CDR2 (germline): SGHRS, YFSETQ. The CDR3 totals 14 residues. Here the CDR3 DNA reads TGCGCCAGCAGGGAAGATTGGGGGAACACTGAAGCTTTCTTT. Amino acids: CASREDWGNTEAFF.

The chain joins TRBV5-1 to TRBJ2-2; D unclear. V lost 0 bases and J lost 2, with 5 bases in between. The CDR3 is made up of 14 amino acids. In germline, CDR1 is SGHRS, CDR2 YFSETQ. Here the CDR3 reads CASSLGVNTGELFF. CDR3 nucleotides: TGCGCCAGCAGCTTGGGAGTTAACACCGGGGAGCTGTTTTTT.

The V gene is TRBV19, the J gene TRBJ1-2; TRBD1 might be the D (6 bases). Germline assignment: CDR1 LNHDA and CDR2 SQIVND (reference sequence). Trimming took 9 bases from V and 5 from J, leaving 19 bases between them. This CDR3 has 14 residues. DNA for the CDR3: TGTGCCAGCACCGATGATCAGGGGCAGTATGGCTACACCTTC. This encodes CASTDDQGQYGYTF.

This clone was recorded a few times. This chain links TRBV21-1 with TRBJ1-3. TRBV21-1 is a listed pseudogene. CDR3 size: 16 residues. CDR3 in amino acids: CASSKTALGSGNTIYF. The DNA for the CDR3 is TGTGCCAGCAGCAAAACGGCACTGGGCTCTGGAAACACCATATATTTT.

Only one count was recorded for this clone. This chain uses TRBV5-8 with TRBJ2-3; D gene uncertain. The CDR3 runs 12 residues. V lost 1 base and J lost 2, with 2 bases in between. Germline loops: CDR1 SGHTS, CDR2 YDEGEE. This CDR3 is CASSLYTDTQYF. Written as DNA, the CDR3 is TGTGCCAGCAGCTTGTACACAGATACGCAGTATTTT.

The chain joins TRBV7-9 to TRBJ2-5; no reliable D call. Per germline, CDR1 SEHNR and CDR2 FQNEAQ (reference sequence). This CDR3 comprises 15 residues. V dropped 0 bases and J dropped 5 bases, with 13 bases sitting between them. CDR3 sequence (DNA): TGTGCCAGCAGCTTAGCTGCTACCGCCCCGGAGACCCAGTACTTC. It yields the protein CASSLAATAPETQYF.

The chain links TRBV14 to TRBJ1-2; D is ambiguous. Germline V gene data show CDR1 as SGHDN and CDR2 as FVKESK. The length of the CDR3 is 13 residues. V lost 4 bases and J 8 bases, leaving 14 bases between the germline ends. CDR3 residues: CASSRTRGAGYTF. The CDR3 coding sequence is TGTGCCAGCAGCCGAACGCGGGGAGCCGGCTACACCTTC.

V is TRBV21-1 and J is TRBJ1-2. TRBV21-1 is tagged as a pseudogene. The CDR3 runs 24 residues. For the CDR3, the DNA is TGTGCCAGCAGCAACCGGGCAGGGGGTACTTTCCGGAGAATCCGGGGGGGGGTTCTGCATGGCTACACCTTC. This encodes CASSNRAGGTFRRIRGGVLHGYTF.

The chain recombines TRBV20-1 with TRBJ2-7; 9 nucleotides match TRBD2. The CDR3 covers 15 residues. Germline assignment: CDR1 DFQATT and CDR2 SNEGSKA (reference sequence). V shed 3 bases, J shed 4 bases, and the junction held 10 bases outside the gene matches. The CDR3 region is CSASMAGGNEYEQYF. CDR3 sequence (DNA): TGCAGTGCTAGTATGGCGGGAGGGAACGAATACGAGCAGTACTTC.

V and J are TRBV5-6 and TRBJ2-7; D is perhaps TRBD1 or TRBD2 (6 bases each). Trimming pared 4 bases from V and 3 bases from J, leaving 14 bases between. The CDR3 spans 14 residues. From germline, CDR1 is SGHDT and CDR2 YYEEEE. CDR3 loop: CASSMDRLDYEQYF. DNA of the CDR3: TGTGCCAGCAGCATGGACAGACTAGACTACGAGCAGTACTTC.

The V and J genes are TRBV5-6 and TRBJ1-2; D gene uncertain. This CDR3 is built from 13 residues. Looked up from germline, CDR1 is SGHDT and CDR2 is YYEEEE. V was trimmed by 1 base and J by 4 bases, leaving 8 bases between them. This CDR3 is CASSLYGPYGYTF. The CDR3, as DNA: TGTGCCAGCAGCTTGTACGGCCCCTATGGCTACACCTTC. The variable domain in full, completed from reference TRBV5-6 and TRBJ1-2, reads DAGVTQSPTHLIKTRGQQVTLRCSPKSGHDTVSWYQQALGQGPQFIFQYYEEEERQRGNFPDRFSGHQFPNYSSELNVNALLLGDSALYLCASSLYGPYGYTFGSGTRLTVV.

This sequence joins TRBV6-5 and TRBJ2-1; no firm D call. CDR1 and CDR2 (germline): MNHEY, SVGAGI. This CDR3 has 14 amino acids. Trimming stripped 10 bases from V and 1 base from J, with 14 bases between. In nucleotides, the CDR3 is TGTGCCACCCAGAGGTGGGAATCCTACAATGAGCAGTTCTTC. Its protein is CATQRWESYNEQFF.

The V call is TRBV21-1, the J call TRBJ2-7; the table's D call TRBD1 went unverified against the DNA. TRBV21-1 is annotated as a pseudogene. The CDR3 is made up of 11 amino acids. The CDR3 reads CASSNTYEQYF. DNA of the CDR3: TGTGCCAGCAGCAACACCTACGAGCAGTACTTC.

The chain uses TRBV19 and TRBJ1-5; TRBD1 matches 8 bases. CDR1 and CDR2 (germline): LNHDA, SQIVND (reference sequence). V lost 5 bases, J lost 10 bases, and 16 bases stayed unmatched. The CDR3 contains 16 residues. CDR3 amino acids: CASSSPPGQAPGPQHF. CDR3 bases: TGTGCCAGTAGTTCCCCTCCGGGACAGGCCCCAGGACCCCAGCATTTT.

This rearrangement joins TRBV28 to TRBJ1-6; D is unclear. V lost 6 bases and J 0 bases, leaving 9 bases between the germline ends. Germline V gene lookup returns CDR1 MDHEN and CDR2 SYDVKM. The CDR3 consists of 15 residues. CDR3 protein: CASSIPGSYNSPLHF. CDR3 nucleotide sequence: TGTGCCAGCAGCATCCCAGGCTCCTATAATTCACCCCTCCACTTT.

V usage is TRBV10-3 and J usage is TRBJ1-3; D remains unclear. CDR1 ENHRY and CDR2 SYGVKD come from the germline V gene. The CDR3 has 17 amino acids. Between the trimmed V and J ends, which lost 2 bases and 0 bases, there was a span of 14 bases. As DNA, the CDR3 is TGTGCCATCAGTGAGCGGGCAGGCCCATCCTCTGGAAACACCATATATTTT. It translates to CAISERAGPSSGNTIYF.

The chain combines TRBV19 with TRBJ2-2; D unresolved. CDR3 size: 14 residues. Per the germline V gene, CDR1 is LNHDA and CDR2 is SQIVND (reference sequence). V lost 3 bases and J lost 3, with 8 bases in between. The CDR3, as DNA: TGTGCCAGTAGTATTTTTTTCGACACCGGGGAGCTGTTTTTT. Its translation is CASSIFFDTGELFF.